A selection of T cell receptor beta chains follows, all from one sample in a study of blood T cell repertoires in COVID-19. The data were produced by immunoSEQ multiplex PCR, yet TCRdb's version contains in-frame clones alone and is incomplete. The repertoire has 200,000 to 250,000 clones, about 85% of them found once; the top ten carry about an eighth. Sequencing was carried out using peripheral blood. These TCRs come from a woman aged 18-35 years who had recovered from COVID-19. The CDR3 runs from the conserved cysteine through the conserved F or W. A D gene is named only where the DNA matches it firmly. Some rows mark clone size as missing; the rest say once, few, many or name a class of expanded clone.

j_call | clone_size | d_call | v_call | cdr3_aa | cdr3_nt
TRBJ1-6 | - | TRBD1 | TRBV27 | CASSATGDSPLHF | TGTGCCAGCAGTGCCACAGGGGATTCACCCCTCCACTTT
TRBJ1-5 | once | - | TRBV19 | CASSPGTTSRQPQHF | TGTGCCAGTAGTCCCGGGACAACCTCGAGACAGCCCCAGCATTTT
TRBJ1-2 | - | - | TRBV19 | CASSTGQGLTMATPSVYGYTF | -
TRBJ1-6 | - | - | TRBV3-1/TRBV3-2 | CASSQLLSGSSYNSPLHF | TGTGCCAGCAGCCAGCTTTTATCGGGGAGCTCCTATAATTCACCCCTCCACTTT
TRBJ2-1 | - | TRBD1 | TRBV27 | CASSFHGQGLNNEQFF | TGTGCCAGCAGTTTCCACGGACAGGGCTTGAACAATGAGCAGTTCTTC
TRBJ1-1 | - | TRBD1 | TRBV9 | CASSPQTGGFAEAFF | TGTGCCAGCAGCCCCCAGACAGGGGGCTTCGCTGAAGCTTTCTTT
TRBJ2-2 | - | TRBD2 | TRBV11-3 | CASKFGASGRSGELFF | TGTGCCAGCAAATTTGGGGCTAGCGGGAGGTCCGGGGAGCTGTTTTTT
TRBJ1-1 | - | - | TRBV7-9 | CASSLQNTEAFF | TGTGCCAGCAGCTTACAGAACACTGAAGCTTTCTTT
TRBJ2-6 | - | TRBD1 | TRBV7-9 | CAGALGQGGWSGANVLTF | TGTGCCGGCGCCCTAGGACAGGGGGGGTGGTCTGGGGCCAACGTCCTGACTTTC
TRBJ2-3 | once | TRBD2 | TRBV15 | CATSRDGTGGDTQYF | TGTGCCACCAGCAGAGATGGGACGGGGGGAGATACGCAGTATTTT
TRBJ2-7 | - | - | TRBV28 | CASSLRSGVGQYF | TGTGCCAGCAGTTTACGCTCGGGGGTTGGGCAGTACTTC
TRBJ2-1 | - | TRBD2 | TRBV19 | CASSTRGGTINEQFF | TGTGCCAGTAGTACCCGTGGGGGGACTATCAATGAGCAGTTCTTC
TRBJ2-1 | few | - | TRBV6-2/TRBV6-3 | CASSQGGRTYNEQFF | TGTGCCAGCAGTCAAGGAGGACGAACCTACAATGAGCAGTTCTTC
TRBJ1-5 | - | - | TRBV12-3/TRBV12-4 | CASSLGGQPQHF | TGTGCCAGCAGTTTGGGGGGTCAGCCCCAGCATTTT